Following are 4 T cell receptor beta chains from one sample sequenced in a study of OX40 agonist ivuxolimab in advanced cancers. Sequencing used immunoSEQ multiplex PCR; TCRdb keeps in-frame clones, though not all of them. The top ten clones hold roughly 1.7% of a sample with roughly 49,000 clones, around 84% of them seen once. The sample was CD4+ or CD8+ T cells sorted from blood, taken in a trial of the OX40 agonist ivuxolimab. The receptor set was obtained from an adult with an advanced solid tumor such as melanoma, head and neck, liver or kidney cancer.

The V gene is TRBV29-1, the J gene TRBJ2-3, with TRBD2 matching 9 bases. The CDR3 has 13 amino acids. V trimming: 3 bases; J trimming: 6 bases; junction bases outside the gene matches: 4. Per germline, CDR1 SQVTM and CDR2 ANQGSEA. The CDR3 bases are TGCAGCGTTGAGGGGACTAGCATGGATACGCAGTATTTT. Encoded protein: CSVEGTSMDTQYF.

The rearrangement joins TRBV6-1 to TRBJ2-5, with TRBD2 identical over 8 bases. The germline CDR1 and CDR2 sequences are MNHNS and SASEGT. The CDR3 covers 14 residues. With V trimmed by 4 bases and J by 2 bases, 3 bases remained unmatched. CDR3 DNA sequence: TGTGCCAGCAGTGCCGAGCGGGGGCAAGAGACCCAGTACTTC. It yields the protein CASSAERGQETQYF.

This clone was recorded only once. CDR3 nucleotides: TGTGCCAGCAGTCCCCCTCGGAGAGGTACCACCTACGAGCAGTACTTC. Translated: CASSPPRRGTTYEQYF. This sequence joins TRBV27 and TRBJ2-7; D remains ambiguous. The CDR3 totals 16 residues. The germline V and J ends were trimmed by 5 bases and 2 bases, with 19 bases remaining between them. From germline, CDR1 is MNHEY and CDR2 SMNVEV (reference sequence).

The J gene is TRBJ2-7, the V gene TRBV28; weak D call: TRBD1 (6 bases). V was shortened by 1 base and J by 1 base, with 8 bases between the two germline ends. Germline-derived CDR1 and CDR2 are MDHEN and SYDVKM. This CDR3 comprises 14 residues. CDR3 nucleotides: TGTGCCAGCAGTTTATTCGGGACATCCTACGAGCAGTACTTC. Its translation: CASSLFGTSYEQYF.